This TCR beta chain was identified during a study of shared clonotypes between healthy human individuals. Study as a whole: Participating donors consisted of two women and a few men aged 18 to 49.

Germline CDR1 and CDR2: SGHRS and YFSETQ. This CDR3 has 15 residues. Trimming removed 0 bases at V and 7 bases at J, with 16 bases between. Whole-study findings and limits: The genetic and exposure-history diversity represented was limited by few donors.

The naive CD8 subset, CD45RO-negative cells positively selected for CCR7, excluded terminally differentiated effector memory CD45RA+ cells. None of the donors, who were healthy HIV-negative adults, had recently had acute infections or vaccinations. Assay used: immunoSEQ multiplex PCR; TCRdb lists only in-frame clones, some missing. Seen here are about 1,800,000 clones, less than 95% observed once, and the top ten hold more than 0.95%. Comments on this clone: Its specificity is not known.

The V gene is TRBV5-1, the J gene TRBJ1-2, with D perhaps matching TRBD1 (6 bases). The TCR was taken from a man aged 18 to 30 in good health. Specimen: naive CD8+ T cells sorted from blood. This chain's CDR3 is CASSLVEGDEVGYTF. The CDR3 DNA follows: TGCGCCAGCAGCTTGGTGGAGGGGGATGAGGTTGGCTACACCTTC.